This TCR beta chain was identified in a study of cytomegalovirus exposure and HLA in healthy donors. CDR1 is WSHSY, CDR2 SAAADI, per germline. V dropped 10 bases and J dropped 1 base, with 14 bases sitting between them. This CDR3 contains 14 residues. The sample holds one count of this clone. The repertoire was sequenced with immunoSEQ multiplex PCR; TCRdb's copy has only in-frame clones and lacks some. Counted here are some 140,000 clones, approximately 87% occurring once; the ten biggest clones make up less than 3.5%. The clonotype originates from a man between 18 and 35 years old in good health and CMV-seronegative. What was sequenced was PBMCs. J is TRBJ2-1 and V is TRBV10-2; perhaps TRBD1 as D (6 bases). CDR3 loop: CATRPGHSYNEQFF. The CDR3 region has the DNA TGCGCCACCCGCCCGGGACATTCCTACAATGAGCAGTTCTTC.